This T cell receptor (beta chain) was captured by sequencing in a study of blood T cells in healthy people across ages. Germline CDR1 reads SNHLY; CDR2 reads FYNNEI. The CDR3 runs 12 residues. Using a J-beta primer mix together with a sample-barcoded 5' primer, a second PCR was run for roughly 7 to 11 cycles. Each CDR3 protein gets one entry after TCRdb re-called the 5' RACE reads with MiXCR. The table lists more than 900,000 distinct CDR3 sequences, around 27% of them singletons. In addition, the sample was reused for a study of T cells of mothers and their children. As that study records: The sample comes from nine or ten healthy Caucasian donors: mothers and children. For unrelated pairs as for related ones, thymic selection shapes TCR recombination output similarly.

The genes are TRBV2 and TRBJ2-1; D possibly corresponds to TRBD2 (6 bases). The J call may not be correct, given that the DNA end is closer to TRBJ2-7. The origin of this receptor is a girl aged 2 to 10 in good health. Sequenced: blood. The CDR3 is CASKAGSYEQYF. CDR3 coding DNA: TGTGCCAGCAAGGCGGGGTCCTACGAGCAGTACTTC.